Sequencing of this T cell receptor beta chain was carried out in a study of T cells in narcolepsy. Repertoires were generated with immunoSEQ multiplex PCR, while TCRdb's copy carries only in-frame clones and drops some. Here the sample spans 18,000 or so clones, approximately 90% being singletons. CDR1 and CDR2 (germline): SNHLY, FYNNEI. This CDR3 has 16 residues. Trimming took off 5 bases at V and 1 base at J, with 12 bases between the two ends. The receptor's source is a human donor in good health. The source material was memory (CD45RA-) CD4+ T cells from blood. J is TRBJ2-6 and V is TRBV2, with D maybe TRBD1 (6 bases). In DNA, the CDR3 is TGTGCCAGCAGTCCCACAAGGGGGTCTGGGGCCAACGTCCTGACTTTC. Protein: CASSPTRGSGANVLTF. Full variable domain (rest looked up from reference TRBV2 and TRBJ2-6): EPEVTQTPSHQVTQMGQEVILRCVPISNHLYFYWYRQILGQKVEFLVSFYNNEISEKSEIFDDQFSVERPDGSNFTLKIRSTKLEDSAMYFCASSPTRGSGANVLTFGAGSRLTVL.